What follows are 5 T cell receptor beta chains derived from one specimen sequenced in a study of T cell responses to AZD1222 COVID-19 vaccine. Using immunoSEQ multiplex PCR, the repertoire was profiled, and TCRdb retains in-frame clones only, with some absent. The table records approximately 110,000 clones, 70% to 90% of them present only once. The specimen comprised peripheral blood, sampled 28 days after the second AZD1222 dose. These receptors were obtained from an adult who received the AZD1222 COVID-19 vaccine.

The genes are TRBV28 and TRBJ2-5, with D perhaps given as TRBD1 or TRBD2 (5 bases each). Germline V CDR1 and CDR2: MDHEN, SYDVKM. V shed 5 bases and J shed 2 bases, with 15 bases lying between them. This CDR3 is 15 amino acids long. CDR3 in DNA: TGTGCCAGCAGTGGCCGTCAGGGACGGCAAGAGACCCAGTACTTC. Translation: CASSGRQGRQETQYF.

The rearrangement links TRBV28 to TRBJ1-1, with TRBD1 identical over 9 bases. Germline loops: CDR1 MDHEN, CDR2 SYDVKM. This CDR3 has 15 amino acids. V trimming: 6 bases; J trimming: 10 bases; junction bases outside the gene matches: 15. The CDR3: CASRETGTGTAVAFF. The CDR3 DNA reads TGTGCCAGCAGGGAAACCGGGACAGGGACTGCAGTAGCTTTCTTT.

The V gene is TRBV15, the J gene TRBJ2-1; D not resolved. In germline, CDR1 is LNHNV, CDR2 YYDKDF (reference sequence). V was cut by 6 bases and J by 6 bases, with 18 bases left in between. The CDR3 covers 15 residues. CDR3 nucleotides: TGTGCCACCAGTACCTTCTGGACGACAATCAATGAGCAGTTCTTC. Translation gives CATSTFWTTINEQFF.

CDR3 DNA: TGTGCCAGCAGCTTGGCTGTACAGTGGAGGAATGAAAAACTGTTTTTT. Translating gives CASSLAVQWRNEKLFF. The chain carries TRBV5-8 and TRBJ1-4, with D uncertain. V lost 0 bases and J lost 5, with 14 bases in between. This CDR3 comprises 16 residues. CDR1 SGHTS and CDR2 YDEGEE come from the germline V gene.

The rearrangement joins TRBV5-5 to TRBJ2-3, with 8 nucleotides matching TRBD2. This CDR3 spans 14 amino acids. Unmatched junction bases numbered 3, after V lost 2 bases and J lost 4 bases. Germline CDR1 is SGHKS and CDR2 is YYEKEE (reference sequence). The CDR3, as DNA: TGTGCCAGCAGCTTTGGACTAGCCCCAGATACGCAGTATTTT. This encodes CASSFGLAPDTQYF.